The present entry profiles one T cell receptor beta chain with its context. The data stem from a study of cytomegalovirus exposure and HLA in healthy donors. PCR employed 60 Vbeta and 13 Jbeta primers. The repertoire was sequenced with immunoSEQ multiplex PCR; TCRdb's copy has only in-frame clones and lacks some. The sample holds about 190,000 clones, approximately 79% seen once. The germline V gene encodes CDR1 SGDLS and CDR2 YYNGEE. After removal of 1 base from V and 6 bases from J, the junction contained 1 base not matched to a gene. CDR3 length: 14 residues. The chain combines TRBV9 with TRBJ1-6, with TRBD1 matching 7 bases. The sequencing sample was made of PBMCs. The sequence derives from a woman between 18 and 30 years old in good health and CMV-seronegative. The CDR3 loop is CASSVQGGNSPLHF. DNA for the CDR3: TGTGCCAGCAGCGTACAGGGGGGTAATTCACCCCTCCACTTT.